This T cell receptor beta chain was sequenced for a study of cytomegalovirus exposure and HLA in healthy donors. Background on the study: In an early release, HLA-typed donors contributed about 80 million unique TCR sequences.

The CDR3 has 19 residues. CDR1 and CDR2 (germline): SGDLS, YYNGEE. Losses at the gene ends were 0 bases for V and 3 bases for J; bases not matched to a gene: 11. In the PCR, 60 Vbeta and 13 Jbeta primers were used. Method: immunoSEQ multiplex PCR; TCRdb's copy keeps in-frame clones and lacks some. Seen here are about 190,000 clones, more than 80% observed once, and the top ten hold over 2.5%. This TCR came from a woman in her forties or fifties in good health and CMV-seropositive. The J gene is TRBJ2-6, the V gene TRBV9, with TRBD2 identical over 8 bases. The sequenced sample consisted of PBMCs. CDR3 residues: CASSVEGSGGRIGANVLTF. The DNA for the CDR3 is TGTGCCAGCAGCGTAGAGGGGTCGGGGGGGCGCATTGGGGCCAACGTCCTGACTTTC.